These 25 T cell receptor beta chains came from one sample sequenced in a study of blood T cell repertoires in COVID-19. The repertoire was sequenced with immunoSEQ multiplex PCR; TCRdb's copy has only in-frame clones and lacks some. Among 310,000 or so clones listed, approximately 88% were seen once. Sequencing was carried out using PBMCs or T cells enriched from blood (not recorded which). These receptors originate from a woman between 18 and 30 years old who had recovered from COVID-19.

CDR3 sequence: CASSFLQGDEKLFF. The CDR3, as DNA: TGTGCCAGCAGTTTTCTGCAGGGGGACGAAAAACTGTTTTTT. V is TRBV28 and J is TRBJ1-4, with TRBD1 matching over 7 bases. The V gene end was trimmed by 3 bases and the J gene end by 8 bases; junction bases not matched to a gene: 6. CDR1 is MDHEN, CDR2 SYDVKM, per germline. The CDR3 runs 14 residues.

The CDR3 sequence: CAWSKQGLTGELFF. The CDR3 nucleotides read TGTGCCTGGTCTAAACAGGGTCTAACCGGGGAGCTGTTTTTT. This sequence joins TRBV30 and TRBJ2-2; TRBD1 might be the D (6 bases). This CDR3 is built from 14 residues. With 5 bases removed from V and 5 bases from J, the gap between germline ends came to 15 bases. Per germline, CDR1 GTSNPN and CDR2 SVGIG (reference sequence). The variable domain in full, completed from reference TRBV30 and TRBJ2-2, reads SQTIHQWPATLVQPVGSPLSLECTVEGTSNPNLYWYRQAAGRGLQLLFYSVGIGQISSEVPQNLSASRPQDRQFILSSKKLLLSDSGFYLCAWSKQGLTGELFFGEGSRLTVL.

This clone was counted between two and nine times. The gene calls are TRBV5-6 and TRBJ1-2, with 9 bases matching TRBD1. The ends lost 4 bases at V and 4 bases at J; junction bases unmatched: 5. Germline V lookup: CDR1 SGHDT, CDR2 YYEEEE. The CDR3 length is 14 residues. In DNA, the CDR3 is TGTGCCAGCAGCCGGGACAGGGTCCCCTATGGCTACACCTTC. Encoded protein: CASSRDRVPYGYTF.

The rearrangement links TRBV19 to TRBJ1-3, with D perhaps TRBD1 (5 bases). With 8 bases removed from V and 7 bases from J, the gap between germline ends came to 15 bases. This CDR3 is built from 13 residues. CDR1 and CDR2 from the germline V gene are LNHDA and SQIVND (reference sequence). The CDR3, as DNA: TGTGCCAGTTCCCAACCGGGGGACAACACCATATATTTT. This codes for CASSQPGDNTIYF.

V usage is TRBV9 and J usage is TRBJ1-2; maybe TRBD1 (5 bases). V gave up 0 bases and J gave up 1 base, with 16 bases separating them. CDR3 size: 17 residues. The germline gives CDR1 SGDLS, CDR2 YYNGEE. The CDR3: CASSVDSVGRSNYGYTF. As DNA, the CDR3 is TGTGCCAGCAGCGTAGACTCAGTGGGGCGAAGTAACTATGGCTACACCTTC. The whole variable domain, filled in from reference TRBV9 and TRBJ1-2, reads DSGVTQTPKHLITATGQRVTLRCSPRSGDLSVYWYQQSLDQGLQFLIQYYNGEERAKGNILERFSAQQFPDLHSELNLSSLELGDSALYFCASSVDSVGRSNYGYTFGSGTRLTVV.

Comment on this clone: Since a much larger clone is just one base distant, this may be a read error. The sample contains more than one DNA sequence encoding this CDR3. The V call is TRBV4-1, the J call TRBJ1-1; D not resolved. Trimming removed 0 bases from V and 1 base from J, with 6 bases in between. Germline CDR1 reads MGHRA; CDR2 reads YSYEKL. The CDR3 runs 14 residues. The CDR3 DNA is TGCGCCAGCAGCCAAGATGCCGGGAACACTGAAGCTTTCTTT. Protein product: CASSQDAGNTEAFF.

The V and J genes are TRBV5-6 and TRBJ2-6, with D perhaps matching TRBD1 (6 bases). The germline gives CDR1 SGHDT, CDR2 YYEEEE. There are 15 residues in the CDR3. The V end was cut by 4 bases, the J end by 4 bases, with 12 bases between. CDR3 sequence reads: CASSGPGAGANVLTF. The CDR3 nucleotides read TGTGCCAGCAGCGGCCCAGGGGCCGGGGCCAACGTCCTGACTTTC.

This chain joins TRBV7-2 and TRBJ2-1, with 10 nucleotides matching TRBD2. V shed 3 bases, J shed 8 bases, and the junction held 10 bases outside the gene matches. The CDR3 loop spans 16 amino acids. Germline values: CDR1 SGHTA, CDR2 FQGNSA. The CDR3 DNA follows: TGTGCCAGCAGCTTCGTACTAGCGGGAAAAGGGGATGAGCAGTTCTTC. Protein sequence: CASSFVLAGKGDEQFF. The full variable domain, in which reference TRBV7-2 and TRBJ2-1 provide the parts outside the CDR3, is GAGVSQSPSNKVTEKGKDVELRCDPISGHTALYWYRQSLGQGLEFLIYFQGNSAPDKSGLPSDRFSAERTGGSVSTLTIQRTQQEDSAVYLCASSFVLAGKGDEQFFGPGTRLTVL.

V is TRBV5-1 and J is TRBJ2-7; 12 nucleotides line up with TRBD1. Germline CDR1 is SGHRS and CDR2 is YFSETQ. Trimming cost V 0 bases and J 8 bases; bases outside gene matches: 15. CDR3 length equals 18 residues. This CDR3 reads CASSLGPGTGGGNAKQYF. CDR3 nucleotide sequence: TGCGCCAGCAGCTTGGGCCCCGGGACAGGGGGCGGGAACGCTAAGCAGTACTTC.

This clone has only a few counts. As DNA, the CDR3 is TGTGCCAGTATCGGACAGGGGCGCACTGAAGCTTTCTTT. This gives the protein CASIGQGRTEAFF. The chain employs TRBV19 and TRBJ1-1; TRBD1 matches at 9 bases. CDR1 is LNHDA, CDR2 SQIVND, per germline (reference sequence). The CDR3 is 13 residues long. J gave up 4 bases and V 7 bases, and 4 bases lay outside the gene matches.

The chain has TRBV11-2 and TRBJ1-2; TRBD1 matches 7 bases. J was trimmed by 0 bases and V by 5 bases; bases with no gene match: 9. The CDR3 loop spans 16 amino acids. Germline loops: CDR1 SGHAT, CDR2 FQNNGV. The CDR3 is CASSKLTGTTNYGYTF. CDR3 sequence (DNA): TGTGCCAGCAGCAAATTGACAGGGACGACTAACTATGGCTACACCTTC.

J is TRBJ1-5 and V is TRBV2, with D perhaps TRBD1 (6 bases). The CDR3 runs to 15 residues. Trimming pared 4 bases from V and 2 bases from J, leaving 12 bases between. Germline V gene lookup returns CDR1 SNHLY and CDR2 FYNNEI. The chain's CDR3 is CASSARGHGNQPQHF. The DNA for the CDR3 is TGTGCCAGCAGTGCCAGGGGCCATGGCAATCAGCCCCAGCATTTT.

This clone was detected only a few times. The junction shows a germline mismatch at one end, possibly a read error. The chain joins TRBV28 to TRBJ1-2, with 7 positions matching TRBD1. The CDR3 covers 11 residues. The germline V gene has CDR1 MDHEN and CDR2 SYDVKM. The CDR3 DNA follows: TGTGCCAGCATTAACCCAGACAGGGTGTACTTC. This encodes CASINPDRVYF.

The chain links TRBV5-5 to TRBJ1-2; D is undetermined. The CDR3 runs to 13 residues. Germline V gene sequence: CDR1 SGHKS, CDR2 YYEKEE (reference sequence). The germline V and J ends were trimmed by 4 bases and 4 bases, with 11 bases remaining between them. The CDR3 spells CASSAVLGYGYTF. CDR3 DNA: TGTGCCAGCAGCGCGGTCTTGGGCTATGGCTACACCTTC.

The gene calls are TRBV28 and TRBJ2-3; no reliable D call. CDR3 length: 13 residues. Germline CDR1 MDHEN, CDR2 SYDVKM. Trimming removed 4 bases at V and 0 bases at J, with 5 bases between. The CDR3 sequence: CASSSVSTDTQYF. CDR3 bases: TGTGCCAGCAGTTCCGTTAGCACAGATACGCAGTATTTT.

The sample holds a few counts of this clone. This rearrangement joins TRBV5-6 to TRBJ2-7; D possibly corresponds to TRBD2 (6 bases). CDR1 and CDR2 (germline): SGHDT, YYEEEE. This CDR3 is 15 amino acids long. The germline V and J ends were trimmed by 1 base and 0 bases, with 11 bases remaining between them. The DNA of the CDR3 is TGTGCCAGCAGCTTGCTGGGCGGGGCCTCCTACGAGCAGTACTTC. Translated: CASSLLGGASYEQYF.

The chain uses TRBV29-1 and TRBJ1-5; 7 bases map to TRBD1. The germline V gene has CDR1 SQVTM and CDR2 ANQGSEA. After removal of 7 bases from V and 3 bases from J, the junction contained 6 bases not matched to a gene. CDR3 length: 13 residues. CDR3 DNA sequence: TGCAGCGCGACAGGGACAGACAATCAGCCCCAGCATTTT. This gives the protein CSATGTDNQPQHF.

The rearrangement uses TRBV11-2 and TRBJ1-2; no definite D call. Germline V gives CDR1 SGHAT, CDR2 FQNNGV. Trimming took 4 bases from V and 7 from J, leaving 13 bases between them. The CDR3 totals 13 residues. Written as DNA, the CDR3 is TGTGCCAGCAGCTCACGCCTACGTGGTGGCTACACCTTC. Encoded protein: CASSSRLRGGYTF.

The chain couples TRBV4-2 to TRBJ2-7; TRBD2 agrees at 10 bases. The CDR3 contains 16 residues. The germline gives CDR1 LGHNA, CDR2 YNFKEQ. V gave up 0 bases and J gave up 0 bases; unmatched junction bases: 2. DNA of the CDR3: TGTGCCAGCAGCCAAGAACTAGCGGGGCGCTCCTACGAGCAGTACTTC. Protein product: CASSQELAGRSYEQYF.

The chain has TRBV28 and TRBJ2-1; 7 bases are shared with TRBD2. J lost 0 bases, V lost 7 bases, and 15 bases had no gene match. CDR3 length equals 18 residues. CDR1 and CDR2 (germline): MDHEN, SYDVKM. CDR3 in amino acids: CASTPNWGGSHSYNEQFF. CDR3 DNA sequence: TGTGCCAGCACCCCAAACTGGGGGGGGAGCCACTCCTACAATGAGCAGTTCTTC.

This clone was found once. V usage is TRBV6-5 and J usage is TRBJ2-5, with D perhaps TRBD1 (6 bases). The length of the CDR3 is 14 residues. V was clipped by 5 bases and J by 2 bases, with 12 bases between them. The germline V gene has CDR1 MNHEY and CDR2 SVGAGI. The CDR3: CASSLRTDQETQYF. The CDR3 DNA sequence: TGTGCCAGCAGTCTTCGGACAGATCAAGAGACCCAGTACTTC.

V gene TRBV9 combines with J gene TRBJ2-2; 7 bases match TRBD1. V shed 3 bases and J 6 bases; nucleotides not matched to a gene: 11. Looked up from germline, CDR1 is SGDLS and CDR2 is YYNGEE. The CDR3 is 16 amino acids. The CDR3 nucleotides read TGTGCCAGCAGCGGTCGACAGGGCCCGAGCGCCGGGGAGCTGTTTTTT. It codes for CASSGRQGPSAGELFF.

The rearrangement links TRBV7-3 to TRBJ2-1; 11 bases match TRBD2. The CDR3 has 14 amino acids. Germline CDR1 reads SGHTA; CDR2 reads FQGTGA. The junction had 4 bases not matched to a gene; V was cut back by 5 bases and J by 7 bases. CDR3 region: CASSPRTSGNEQFF. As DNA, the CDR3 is TGTGCCAGCAGCCCACGGACTAGCGGGAATGAGCAGTTCTTC.

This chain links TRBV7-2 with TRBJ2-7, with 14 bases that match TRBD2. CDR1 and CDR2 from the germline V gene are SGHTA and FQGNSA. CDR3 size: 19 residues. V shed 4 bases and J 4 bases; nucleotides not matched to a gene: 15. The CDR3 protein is CASSSRGTSGRVGVYEQYF. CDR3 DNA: TGTGCCAGCAGCTCCCGGGGGACTAGCGGGAGAGTCGGGGTGTACGAGCAGTACTTC.

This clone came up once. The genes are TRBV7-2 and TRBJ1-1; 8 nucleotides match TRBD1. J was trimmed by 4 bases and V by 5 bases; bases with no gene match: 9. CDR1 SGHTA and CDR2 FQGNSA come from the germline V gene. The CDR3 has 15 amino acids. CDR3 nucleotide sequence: TGTGCCAGCAGCCCACACGGACAGGGAGGCACTGAAGCTTTCTTT. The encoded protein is CASSPHGQGGTEAFF.